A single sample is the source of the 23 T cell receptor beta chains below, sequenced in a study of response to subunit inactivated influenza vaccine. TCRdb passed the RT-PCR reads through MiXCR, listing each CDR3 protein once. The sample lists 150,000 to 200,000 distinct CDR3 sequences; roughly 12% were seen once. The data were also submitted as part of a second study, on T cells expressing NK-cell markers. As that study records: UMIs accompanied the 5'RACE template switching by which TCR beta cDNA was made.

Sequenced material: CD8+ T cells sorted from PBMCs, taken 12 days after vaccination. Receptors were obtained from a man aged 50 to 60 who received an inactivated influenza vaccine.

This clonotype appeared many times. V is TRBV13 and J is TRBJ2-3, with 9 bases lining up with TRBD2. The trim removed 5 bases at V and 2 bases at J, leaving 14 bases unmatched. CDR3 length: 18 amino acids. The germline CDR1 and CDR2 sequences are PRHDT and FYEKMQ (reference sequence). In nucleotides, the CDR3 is TGTGCCAGCAGCCCCGAAATCGGGGAGCGGGAGGACACAGATACGCAGTATTTT. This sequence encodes CASSPEIGEREDTDTQYF.

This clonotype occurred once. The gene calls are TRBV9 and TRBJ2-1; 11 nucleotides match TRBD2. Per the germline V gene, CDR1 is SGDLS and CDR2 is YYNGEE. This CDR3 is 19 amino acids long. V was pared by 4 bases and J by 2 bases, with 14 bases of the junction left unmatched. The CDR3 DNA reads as TGTGCCAGCAGCCCCCTTGGGGGACTAGCGGAAACAACCTACAATGAGCAGTTCTTC. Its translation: CASSPLGGLAETTYNEQFF.

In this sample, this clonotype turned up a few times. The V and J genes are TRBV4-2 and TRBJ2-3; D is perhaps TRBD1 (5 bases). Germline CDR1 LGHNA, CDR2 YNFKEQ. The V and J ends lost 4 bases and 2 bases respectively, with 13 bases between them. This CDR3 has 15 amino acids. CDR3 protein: CASSPRVTSTDTQYF. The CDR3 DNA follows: TGTGCCAGCAGCCCCAGGGTCACCTCCACAGATACGCAGTATTTT.

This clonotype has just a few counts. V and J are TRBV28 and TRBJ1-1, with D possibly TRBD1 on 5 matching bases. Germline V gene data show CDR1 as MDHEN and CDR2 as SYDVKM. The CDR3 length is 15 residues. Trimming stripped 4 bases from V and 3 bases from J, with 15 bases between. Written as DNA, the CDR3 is TGTGCCAGCAGTTCCTTACAGGCCTGGTACACTGAAGCTTTCTTT. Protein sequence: CASSSLQAWYTEAFF.

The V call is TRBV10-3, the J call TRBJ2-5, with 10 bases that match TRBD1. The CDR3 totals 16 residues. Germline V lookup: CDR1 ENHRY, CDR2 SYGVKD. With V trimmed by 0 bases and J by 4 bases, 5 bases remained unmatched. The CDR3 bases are TGTGCCATCAGTGAGTCATGGACAGGGGGTCGAGAGACCCAGTACTTC. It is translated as CAISESWTGGRETQYF.

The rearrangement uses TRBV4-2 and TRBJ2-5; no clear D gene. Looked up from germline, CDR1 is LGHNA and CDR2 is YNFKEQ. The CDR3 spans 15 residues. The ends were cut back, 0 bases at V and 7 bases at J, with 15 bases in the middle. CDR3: CASSQEGGPAGTQYF. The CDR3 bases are TGTGCCAGCAGCCAAGAGGGTGGGCCGGCAGGGACCCAGTACTTC.

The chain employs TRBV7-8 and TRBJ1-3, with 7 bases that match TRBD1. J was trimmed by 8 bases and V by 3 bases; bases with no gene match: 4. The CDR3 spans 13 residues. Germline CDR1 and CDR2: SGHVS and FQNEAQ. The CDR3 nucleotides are TGTGCCAGCAGCTTGACAGGGTACGACACCATATATTTT. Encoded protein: CASSLTGYDTIYF.

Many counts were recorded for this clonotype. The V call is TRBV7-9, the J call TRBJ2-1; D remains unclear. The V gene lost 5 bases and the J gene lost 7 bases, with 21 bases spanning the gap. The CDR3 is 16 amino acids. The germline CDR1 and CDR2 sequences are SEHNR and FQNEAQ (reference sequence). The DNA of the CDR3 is TGTGCCAGCAGCAGCAATACGGGTGGGTGGTGGAATGAGCAGTTCTTC. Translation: CASSSNTGGWWNEQFF.

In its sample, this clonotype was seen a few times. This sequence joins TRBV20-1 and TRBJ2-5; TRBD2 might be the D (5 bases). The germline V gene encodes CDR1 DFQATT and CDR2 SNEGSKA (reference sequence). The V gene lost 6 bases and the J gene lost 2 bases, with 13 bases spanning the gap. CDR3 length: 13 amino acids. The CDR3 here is CSATGISQETQYF. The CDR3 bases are TGCAGTGCCACCGGGATTTCACAAGAGACCCAGTACTTC.

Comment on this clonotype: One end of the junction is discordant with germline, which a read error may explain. The CDR3 DNA is TGTGCCAGCAGCTTATGGGCGAGCGGCCACAATGAGCAGTTCTTC. This encodes CASSLWASGHNEQFF. V and J are TRBV28 and TRBJ2-1, with a tentative D call TRBD2 (5 bases). CDR1 and CDR2 (germline): MDHEN, SYDVKM. The CDR3 has 15 amino acids. The whole variable domain, remainder taken from reference TRBV28 and TRBJ2-1, is DVKVTQSSRYLVKRTGEKVFLECVQDMDHENMFWYRQDPGLGLRLIYFSYDVKMKEKGDIPEGYSVSREKKERFSLILESASTNQTSMYLCASSLWASGHNEQFFGPGTRLTVL.

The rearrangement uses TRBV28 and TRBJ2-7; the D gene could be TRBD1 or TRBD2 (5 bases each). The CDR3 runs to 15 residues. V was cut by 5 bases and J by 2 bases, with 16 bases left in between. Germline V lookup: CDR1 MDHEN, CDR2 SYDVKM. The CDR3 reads CASSALGARPYEQYF. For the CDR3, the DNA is TGTGCCAGCAGTGCCCTCGGGGCGCGGCCCTACGAGCAGTACTTC.

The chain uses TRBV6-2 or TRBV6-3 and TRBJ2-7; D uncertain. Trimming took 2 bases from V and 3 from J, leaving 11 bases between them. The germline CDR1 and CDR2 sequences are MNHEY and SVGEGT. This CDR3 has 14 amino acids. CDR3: CASSYGRANYEQYF. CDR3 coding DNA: TGTGCCAGCAGTTACGGCCGGGCGAACTACGAGCAGTACTTC.

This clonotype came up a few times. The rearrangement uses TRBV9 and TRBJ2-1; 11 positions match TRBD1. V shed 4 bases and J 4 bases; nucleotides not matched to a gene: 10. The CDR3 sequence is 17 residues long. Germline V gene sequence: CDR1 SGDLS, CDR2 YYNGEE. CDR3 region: CASSPGQGAISYNEQFF. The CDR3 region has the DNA TGTGCCAGCAGCCCCGGACAGGGGGCCATTTCTTACAATGAGCAGTTCTTC.

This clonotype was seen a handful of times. The CDR3 nucleotides read TGTGCCAGCAGTTACTACCTCCCAGGGAATGAGCAGTTCTTC. It yields the protein CASSYYLPGNEQFF. This rearrangement joins TRBV6-2 or TRBV6-3 to TRBJ2-1; a weak D match, TRBD1 (5 bases). V gave up 1 base and J gave up 7 bases, with 11 bases separating them. Per the germline V gene, CDR1 is MNHEY and CDR2 is SVGEGT. The CDR3 sequence is 14 residues long.

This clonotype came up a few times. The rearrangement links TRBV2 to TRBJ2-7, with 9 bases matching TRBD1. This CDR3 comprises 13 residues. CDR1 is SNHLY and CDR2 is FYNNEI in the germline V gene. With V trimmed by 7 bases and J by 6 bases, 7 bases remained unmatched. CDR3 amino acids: CASIGQGIPEQYF. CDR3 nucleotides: TGTGCCAGCATAGGACAGGGGATCCCCGAGCAGTACTTC.

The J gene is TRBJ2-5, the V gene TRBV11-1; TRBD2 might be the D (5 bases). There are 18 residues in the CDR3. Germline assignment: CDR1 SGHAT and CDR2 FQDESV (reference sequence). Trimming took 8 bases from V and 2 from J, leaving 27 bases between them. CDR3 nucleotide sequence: TGTGCCAGCCGATCGGGCTCCCAGCCGGGAACACTTCAAGAGACCCAGTACTTC. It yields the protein CASRSGSQPGTLQETQYF. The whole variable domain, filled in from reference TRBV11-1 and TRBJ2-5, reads EAEVAQSPRYKITEKSQAVAFWCDPISGHATLYWYRQILGQGPELLVQFQDESVVDDSQLPKDRFSAERLKGVDSTLKIQPAELGDSAMYLCASRSGSQPGTLQETQYFGPGTRLLVL.

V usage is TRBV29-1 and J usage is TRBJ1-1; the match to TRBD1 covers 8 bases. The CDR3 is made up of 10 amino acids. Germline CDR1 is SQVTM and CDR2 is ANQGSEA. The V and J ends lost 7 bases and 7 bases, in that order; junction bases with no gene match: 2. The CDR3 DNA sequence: TGCAGCGGTGGACAGGGTGAAGCTTTCTTT. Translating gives CSGGQGEAFF.

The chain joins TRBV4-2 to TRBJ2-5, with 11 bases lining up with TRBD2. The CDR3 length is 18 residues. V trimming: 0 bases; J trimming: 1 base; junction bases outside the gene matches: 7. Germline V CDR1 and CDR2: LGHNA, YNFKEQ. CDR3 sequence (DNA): TGTGCCAGCAGCCAAGAGGTCGTCCTAGCGGGGGGCCAAGAGACCCAGTACTTC. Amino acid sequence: CASSQEVVLAGGQETQYF.

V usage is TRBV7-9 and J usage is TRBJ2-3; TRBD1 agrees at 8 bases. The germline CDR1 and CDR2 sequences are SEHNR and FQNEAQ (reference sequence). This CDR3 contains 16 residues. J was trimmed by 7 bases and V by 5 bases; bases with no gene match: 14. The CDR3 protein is CASSPSTGGTAHTQYF. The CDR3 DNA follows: TGTGCCAGCAGCCCCAGCACAGGGGGAACCGCACATACGCAGTATTTT. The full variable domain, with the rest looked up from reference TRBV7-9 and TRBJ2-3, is DTGVSQNPRHKITKRGQNVTFRCDPISEHNRLYWYRQTLGQGPEFLTYFQNEAQLEKSRLLSDRFSAERPKGSFSTLEIQRTEQGDSAMYLCASSPSTGGTAHTQYFGPGTRLTVL.

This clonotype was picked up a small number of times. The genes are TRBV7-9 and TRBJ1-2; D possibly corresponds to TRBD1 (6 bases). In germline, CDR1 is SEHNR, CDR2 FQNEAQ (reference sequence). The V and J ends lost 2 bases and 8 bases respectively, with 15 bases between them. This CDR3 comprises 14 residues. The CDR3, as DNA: TGTGCCAGCAGCTTATCAGGGGTGATGGAAGGCTACACCTTC. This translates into CASSLSGVMEGYTF. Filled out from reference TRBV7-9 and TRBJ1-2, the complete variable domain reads DTGVSQNPRHKITKRGQNVTFRCDPISEHNRLYWYRQTLGQGPEFLTYFQNEAQLEKSRLLSDRFSAERPKGSFSTLEIQRTEQGDSAMYLCASSLSGVMEGYTFGSGTRLTVV.

CDR3 region: CASSFLSGYEQYF. The CDR3, as DNA: TGTGCCAGCAGTTTCCTCTCGGGGTACGAGCAGTACTTC. This chain links TRBV28 with TRBJ2-7; possible D gene TRBD2, 5 bases. The germline CDR1 and CDR2 sequences are MDHEN and SYDVKM. The CDR3 is made up of 13 amino acids. Between the trimmed V and J ends, which lost 3 bases and 4 bases, there was a span of 10 bases.

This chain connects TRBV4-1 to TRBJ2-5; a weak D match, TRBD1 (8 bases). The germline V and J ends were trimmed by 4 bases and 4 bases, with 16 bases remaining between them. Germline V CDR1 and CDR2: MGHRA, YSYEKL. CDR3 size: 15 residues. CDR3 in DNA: TGCGCCAGCAGCCCCGGACAGGGCGGGGGAGAGACCCAGTACTTC. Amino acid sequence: CASSPGQGGGETQYF.

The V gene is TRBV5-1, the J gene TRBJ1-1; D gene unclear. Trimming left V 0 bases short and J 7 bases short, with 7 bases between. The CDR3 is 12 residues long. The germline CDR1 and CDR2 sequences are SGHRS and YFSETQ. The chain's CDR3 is CASSLGGREAFF. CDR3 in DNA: TGCGCCAGCAGCTTGGGAGGGCGTGAAGCTTTCTTT.